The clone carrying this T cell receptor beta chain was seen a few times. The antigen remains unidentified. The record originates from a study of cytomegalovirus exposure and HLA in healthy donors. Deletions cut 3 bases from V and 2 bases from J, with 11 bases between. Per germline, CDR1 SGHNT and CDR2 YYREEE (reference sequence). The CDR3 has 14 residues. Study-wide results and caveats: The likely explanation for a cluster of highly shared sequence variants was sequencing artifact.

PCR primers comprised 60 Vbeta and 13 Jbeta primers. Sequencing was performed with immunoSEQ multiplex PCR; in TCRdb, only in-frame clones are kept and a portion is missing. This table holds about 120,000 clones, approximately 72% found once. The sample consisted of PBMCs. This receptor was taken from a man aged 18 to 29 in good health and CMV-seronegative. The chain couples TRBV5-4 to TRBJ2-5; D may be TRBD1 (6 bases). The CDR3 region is CASSSGQMQETQYF. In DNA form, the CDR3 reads TGTGCCAGCAGCTCTGGACAGATGCAAGAGACCCAGTACTTC.